A single sample is the source of the 20 T cell receptor beta chains below, sequenced in a study of CD8 T cells in ankylosing spondylitis. One entry per CDR3 protein, called by TCRdb with MiXCR from the 5' RACE reads. The table includes under 850,000 distinct CDR3 sequences, around a fifth detected once. Whole-study findings and limits: Ankylosing spondylitis blood appeared to carry a characteristic TCR beta motif of roughly eight highly homologous variants.

These receptors have no identified antigens. The source material was blood, either unsorted or a sorted T cell fraction (not recorded which). The receptor source for this set is a male donor with ankylosing spondylitis.

The chain uses TRBV4-2 and TRBJ2-7; D ambiguous. Germline loops: CDR1 LGHNA, CDR2 YNFKEQ. V dropped 1 base and J dropped 4 bases, with 8 bases sitting between them. The CDR3 is 13 residues long. The CDR3 nucleotides are TGTGCCAGCAGCCAAGCATCAGCGTACGAGCAGTACTTC. Protein product: CASSQASAYEQYF.

This clonotype was counted a few times. J is TRBJ2-5 and V is TRBV20-1; weak D call: TRBD2 (6 bases). The CDR3 has 16 amino acids. Germline-derived CDR1 and CDR2 are DFQATT and SNEGSKA (reference sequence). V gave up 1 base and J gave up 1 base, with 16 bases separating them. In DNA, the CDR3 is TGCAGTGCTAGAGTTCGATCGGGAGCAAGCCAAGAGACCCAGTACTTC. Protein sequence: CSARVRSGASQETQYF.

The sample holds a few counts of this clonotype. The gene calls are TRBV30 and TRBJ2-1; 7 positions agree with TRBD1. CDR3 size: 16 residues. CDR1 and CDR2 from the germline V gene are GTSNPN and SVGIG (reference sequence). V was clipped by 0 bases and J by 0 bases; unmatched bases: 5. CDR3 DNA: TGTGCCTGGAGTGTGGAGACAGGGCCCTCCTACAATGAGCAGTTCTTC. Its protein product is CAWSVETGPSYNEQFF.

This clonotype was seen repeatedly, ten times or more. This chain connects TRBV25-1 to TRBJ1-6; TRBD1 aligns across 7 bases. This CDR3 is 13 amino acids long. CDR1 is MGHDK and CDR2 is SYGVNS in the germline V gene. V shed 4 bases, J shed 7 bases, and the junction held 1 base outside the gene matches. CDR3 amino acids: CASSGQGNSPLHF. As DNA, the CDR3 is TGTGCCAGCAGTGGACAGGGAAATTCACCCCTCCACTTT. The variable domain in full, with the rest retrieved from reference TRBV25-1 and TRBJ1-6, is EADIYQTPRYLVIGTGKKITLECSQTMGHDKMYWYQQDPGMELHLIHYSYGVNSTEKGDLSSESTVSRIRTEHFPLTLESARPSHTSQYLCASSGQGNSPLHFGNGTRLTVT.

The chain recombines TRBV5-1 with TRBJ1-1, with D maybe TRBD1 (6 bases). The CDR3 is 12 amino acids. In germline, CDR1 is SGHRS, CDR2 YFSETQ. The ends were cut back, 3 bases at V and 8 bases at J, with 11 bases in the middle. For the CDR3, the DNA is TGCGCCAGCAGCTCGCAGGACAGCGAAGCTTTCTTT. Translation: CASSSQDSEAFF.

This clonotype was observed at least ten times. The chain joins TRBV19 to TRBJ2-7, with D perhaps TRBD1 or TRBD2 (5 bases each). There are 13 residues in the CDR3. V lost 5 bases to trimming and J lost 3 bases, with 11 bases between them. Germline V CDR1 and CDR2: LNHDA, SQIVND (reference sequence). CDR3 coding DNA: TGTGCCAGTAGTCCCGGGACCTACTACGAGCAGTACTTC. Protein sequence: CASSPGTYYEQYF.

V gene TRBV28 combines with J gene TRBJ1-2, with a weak D call TRBD1 (6 bases). Germline-derived CDR1 and CDR2 are MDHEN and SYDVKM. Trimming stripped 4 bases from V and 2 bases from J, with 23 bases between. The CDR3 totals 18 residues. DNA of the CDR3: TGTGCCAGCAGTTATCAGGATCCCCGGGACAAGGGGAACTATGGCTACACCTTC. Its translation is CASSYQDPRDKGNYGYTF.

Only a few counts were recorded for this clonotype. The genes are TRBV2 and TRBJ1-5; D gene unclear. The CDR3 spans 15 residues. Trimming cost V 3 bases and J 4 bases, with 13 bases left between them. The germline V gene has CDR1 SNHLY and CDR2 FYNNEI. The DNA of the CDR3 is TGTGCCAGCAGTGACGGGCAGGCGCCAAATCAGCCCCAGCATTTT. As protein: CASSDGQAPNQPQHF.

The CDR3 sequence: CASSLVWLPSEQFF. Here the CDR3 DNA reads TGTGCCAGCAGCTTAGTATGGTTACCCAGTGAGCAGTTCTTC. The rearrangement links TRBV11-2 to TRBJ2-1; no clear D gene. The germline V and J ends were trimmed by 1 base and 9 bases, with 13 bases remaining between them. In germline, CDR1 is SGHAT, CDR2 FQNNGV. The CDR3 runs to 14 residues.

This clonotype was seen only a few times. The chain has TRBV4-2 and TRBJ2-1, with D perhaps TRBD1 or TRBD2 (5 bases each). Trimming took off 1 base at V and 0 bases at J, with 7 bases between the two ends. Germline V lookup: CDR1 LGHNA, CDR2 YNFKEQ. The CDR3 runs 15 residues. For the CDR3, the DNA is TGTGCCAGCAGCCAAGCGGGGCCCTCCTACAATGAGCAGTTCTTC. Its protein is CASSQAGPSYNEQFF.

J is TRBJ2-7 and V is TRBV29-1; D call uncertain. V lost 2 bases and J lost 2, with 13 bases in between. This CDR3 is built from 14 residues. The germline CDR1 and CDR2 sequences are SQVTM and ANQGSEA. CDR3 region: CSVERRGDTYEQYF. The CDR3 DNA sequence: TGCAGCGTTGAAAGGCGCGGAGATACCTACGAGCAGTACTTC.

This clonotype appeared once. The V and J genes are TRBV12-3 or TRBV12-4 and TRBJ2-6, with TRBD1 matching 8 bases. This CDR3 is 17 amino acids long. CDR3 sequence: CTCSPPDRVFGANVLTF. CDR3 coding DNA: TGTACCTGCAGCCCCCCGGACAGGGTCTTTGGGGCCAACGTCCTGACTTTC.

V and J are TRBV10-3 and TRBJ2-1, with 8 positions matching TRBD1. The germline V gene encodes CDR1 ENHRY and CDR2 SYGVKD. Trimming at V came to 6 bases and at J to 9 bases, leaving 4 bases not matched to a gene. This CDR3 has 12 residues. DNA for the CDR3: TGTGCCATCAGGCAGGGGGCTGGTGAGCAGTTCTTC. Translation gives CAIRQGAGEQFF.

This chain joins TRBV6-1 and TRBJ2-7; TRBD1 or TRBD2 may be the D gene (5 bases each). Trimming pared 5 bases from V and 7 bases from J, leaving 18 bases between. The germline V gene encodes CDR1 MNHNS and CDR2 SASEGT. CDR3 length: 14 amino acids. The CDR3 sequence: CASSRGTLPLEQYF. CDR3 DNA sequence: TGTGCCAGCAGTAGAGGGACGCTCCCCCTTGAGCAGTACTTC.

This clonotype was seen a handful of times. CDR3 amino acids: CSAMLAGGPDEQFF. CDR3 DNA sequence: TGCAGTGCTATGCTAGCGGGAGGCCCGGATGAGCAGTTCTTC. The chain combines TRBV20-1 with TRBJ2-1; 11 bases are shared with TRBD2. CDR3 size: 14 residues. Germline CDR1 reads DFQATT; CDR2 reads SNEGSKA (reference sequence). V lost 4 bases to trimming and J lost 8 bases; unmatched junction nucleotides: 7.

This chain uses TRBV20-1 with TRBJ1-1; D remains unclear. The germline V and J ends were trimmed by 5 bases and 0 bases, with 13 bases remaining between them. The CDR3 totals 14 residues. The germline V gene encodes CDR1 DFQATT and CDR2 SNEGSKA (reference sequence). In DNA, the CDR3 is TGCAGTGCTCATTCACAGAGGGTGAACACTGAAGCTTTCTTT. Residues: CSAHSQRVNTEAFF.

The chain uses TRBV15 and TRBJ2-1; TRBD2 matches at 8 bases. The CDR3 totals 17 residues. Unmatched junction bases numbered 6, after V lost 0 bases and J lost 2 bases. Germline CDR1 is LNHNV and CDR2 is YYDKDF (reference sequence). CDR3 coding DNA: TGTGCCACCAGCAGAGATACCGGGAGGGCTGCCTACAATGAGCAGTTCTTC. Protein sequence: CATSRDTGRAAYNEQFF. Combining the CDR3 with reference TRBV15 and TRBJ2-1 gives the whole variable domain DAMVIQNPRYQVTQFGKPVTLSCSQTLNHNVMYWYQQKSSQAPKLLFHYYDKDFNNEADTPDNFQSRRPNTSFCFLDIRSPGLGDTAMYLCATSRDTGRAAYNEQFFGPGTRLTVL.

The chain recombines TRBV6-4 with TRBJ2-3, with TRBD2 matching 7 bases. The CDR3 covers 16 residues. In germline, CDR1 is MRHNA, CDR2 SNTAGT. The trim removed 0 bases at V and 3 bases at J, leaving 6 bases unmatched. CDR3 amino acids: CASSDSPGRGTDTQYF. The CDR3 DNA is TGTGCCAGCAGTGACTCCCCCGGGCGGGGGACAGATACGCAGTATTTT.

The CDR3 DNA reads as TGCAGTGCCCTAGGGACTAGCGGGGGGACCTACACAGATACGCAGTATTTT. It is translated as CSALGTSGGTYTDTQYF. The chain links TRBV20-1 to TRBJ2-3; 15 nucleotides line up with TRBD2. Germline V lookup: CDR1 DFQATT, CDR2 SNEGSKA (reference sequence). The V and J ends lost 6 bases and 2 bases, in that order; junction bases with no gene match: 9. The length of the CDR3 is 17 residues.

There are a few counts of this clonotype. This chain joins TRBV5-5 and TRBJ2-4, with 9 nucleotides matching TRBD1. The germline gives CDR1 SGHKS, CDR2 YYEKEE (reference sequence). The CDR3 extends over 16 amino acids. Trimming cost V 3 bases and J 8 bases; bases outside gene matches: 12. CDR3 residues: CASSSTGGQGGYIQYF. The DNA of the CDR3 is TGTGCCAGCAGCTCGACGGGGGGACAGGGCGGCTACATTCAGTACTTC.